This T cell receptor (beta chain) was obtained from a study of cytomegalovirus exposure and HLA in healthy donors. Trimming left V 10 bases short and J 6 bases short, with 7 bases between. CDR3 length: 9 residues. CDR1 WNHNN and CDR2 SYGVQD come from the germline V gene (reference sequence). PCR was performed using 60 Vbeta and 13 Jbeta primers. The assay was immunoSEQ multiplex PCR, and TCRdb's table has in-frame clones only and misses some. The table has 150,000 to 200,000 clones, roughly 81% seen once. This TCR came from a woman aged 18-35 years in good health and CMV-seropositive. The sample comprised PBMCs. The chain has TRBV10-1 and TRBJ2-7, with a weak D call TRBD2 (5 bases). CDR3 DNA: TGCGCCATTCGGGGCGAGCAGTACTTC. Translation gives CAIRGEQYF.